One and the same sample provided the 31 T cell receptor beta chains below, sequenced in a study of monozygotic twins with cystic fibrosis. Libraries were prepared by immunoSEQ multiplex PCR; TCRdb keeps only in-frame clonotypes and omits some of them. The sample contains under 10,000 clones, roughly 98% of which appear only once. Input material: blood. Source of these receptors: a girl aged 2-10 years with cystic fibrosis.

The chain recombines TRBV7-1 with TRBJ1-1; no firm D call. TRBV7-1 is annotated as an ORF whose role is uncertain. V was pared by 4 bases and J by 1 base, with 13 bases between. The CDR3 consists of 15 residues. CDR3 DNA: TGTGCCAGCAGCTTGCCCGTCAGCGGGAACACTGAAGCTTTCTTT. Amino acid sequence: CASSLPVSGNTEAFF.

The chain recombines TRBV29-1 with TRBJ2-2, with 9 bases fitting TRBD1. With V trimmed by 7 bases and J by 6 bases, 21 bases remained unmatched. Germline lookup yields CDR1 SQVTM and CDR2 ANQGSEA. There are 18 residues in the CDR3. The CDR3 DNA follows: TGCAGCGCTAGGTTAGAACCCACGCCGGGACAGGGAGCCGGGGAGCTGTTTTTT. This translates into CSARLEPTPGQGAGELFF.

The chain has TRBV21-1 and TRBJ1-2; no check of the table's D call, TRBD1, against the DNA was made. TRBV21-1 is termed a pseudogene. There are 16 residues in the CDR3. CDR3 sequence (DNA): TGTGCCAGCAGCAAGGGAAAGACAGGGTACTGGTCGGGCTACACCTTC. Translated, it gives CASSKGKTGYWSGYTF.

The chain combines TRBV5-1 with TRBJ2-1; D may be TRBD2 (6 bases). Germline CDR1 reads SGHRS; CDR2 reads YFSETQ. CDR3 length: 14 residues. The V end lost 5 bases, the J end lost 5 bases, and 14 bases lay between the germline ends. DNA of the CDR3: TGCGCCAGCAGACGGGCTGGGGGGAACAATGAGCAGTTCTTC. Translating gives CASRRAGGNNEQFF.

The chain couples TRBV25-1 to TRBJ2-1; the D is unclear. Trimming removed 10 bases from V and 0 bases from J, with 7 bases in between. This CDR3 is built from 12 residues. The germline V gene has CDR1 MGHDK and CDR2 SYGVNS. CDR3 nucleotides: TGTGCCACCAAGGGCTCCTACAATGAGCAGTTCTTC. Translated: CATKGSYNEQFF. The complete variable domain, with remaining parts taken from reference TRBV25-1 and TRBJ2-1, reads EADIYQTPRYLVIGTGKKITLECSQTMGHDKMYWYQQDPGMELHLIHYSYGVNSTEKGDLSSESTVSRIRTEHFPLTLESARPSHTSQYLCATKGSYNEQFFGPGTRLTVL.

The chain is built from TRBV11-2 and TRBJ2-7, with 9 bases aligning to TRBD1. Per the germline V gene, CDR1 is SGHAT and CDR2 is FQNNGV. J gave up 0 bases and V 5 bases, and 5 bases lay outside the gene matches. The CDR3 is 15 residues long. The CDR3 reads CASSRNRGHSYEQYF. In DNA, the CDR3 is TGTGCCAGCAGCCGGAACAGGGGGCACTCCTACGAGCAGTACTTC.

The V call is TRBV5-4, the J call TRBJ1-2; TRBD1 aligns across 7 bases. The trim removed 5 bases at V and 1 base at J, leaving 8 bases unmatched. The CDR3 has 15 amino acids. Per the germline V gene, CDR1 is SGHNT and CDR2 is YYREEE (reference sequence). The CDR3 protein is CASRFDREDNYGYTF. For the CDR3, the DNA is TGTGCCAGCAGGTTTGACAGGGAAGATAACTATGGCTACACCTTC.

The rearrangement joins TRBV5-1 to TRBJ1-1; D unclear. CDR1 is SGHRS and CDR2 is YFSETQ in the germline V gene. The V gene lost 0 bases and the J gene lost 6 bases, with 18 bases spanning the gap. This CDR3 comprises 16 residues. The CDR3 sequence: CASSLAPRIIRSEAFF. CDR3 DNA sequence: TGCGCCAGCAGCTTGGCCCCGAGAATTATTCGTTCTGAAGCTTTCTTT. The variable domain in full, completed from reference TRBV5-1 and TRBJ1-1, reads KAGVTQTPRYLIKTRGQQVTLSCSPISGHRSVSWYQQTPGQGLQFLFEYFSETQRNKGNFPGRFSGRQFSNSRSEMNVSTLELGDSALYLCASSLAPRIIRSEAFFGQGTRLTVV.

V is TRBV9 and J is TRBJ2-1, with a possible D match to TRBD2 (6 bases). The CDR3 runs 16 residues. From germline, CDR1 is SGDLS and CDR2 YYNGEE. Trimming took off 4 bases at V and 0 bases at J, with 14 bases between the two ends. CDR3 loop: CASSPPGRDSYNEQFF. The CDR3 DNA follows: TGTGCCAGCAGCCCTCCCGGGCGGGACTCCTACAATGAGCAGTTCTTC.

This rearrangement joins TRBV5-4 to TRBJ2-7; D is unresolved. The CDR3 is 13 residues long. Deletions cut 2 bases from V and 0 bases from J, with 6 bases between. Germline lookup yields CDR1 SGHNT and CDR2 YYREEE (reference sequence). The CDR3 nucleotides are TGTGCCAGCAGCTTTGGGATCTCCTACGAGCAGTACTTC. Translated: CASSFGISYEQYF.

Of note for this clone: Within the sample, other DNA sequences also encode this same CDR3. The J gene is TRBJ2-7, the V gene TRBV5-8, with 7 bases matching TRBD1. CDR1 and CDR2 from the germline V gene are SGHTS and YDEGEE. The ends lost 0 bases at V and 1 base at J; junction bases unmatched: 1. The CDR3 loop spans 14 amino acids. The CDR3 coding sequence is TGTGCCAGCAGCTTGGGGGACAGTTCCTACGAGCAGTACTTC. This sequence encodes CASSLGDSSYEQYF.

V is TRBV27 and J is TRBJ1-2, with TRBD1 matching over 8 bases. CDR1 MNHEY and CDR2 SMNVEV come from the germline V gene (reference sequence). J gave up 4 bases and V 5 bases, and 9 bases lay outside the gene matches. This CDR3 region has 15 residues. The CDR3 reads CASSTDREWVYGYTF. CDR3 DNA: TGTGCCAGCAGTACGGACAGGGAATGGGTCTATGGCTACACCTTC.

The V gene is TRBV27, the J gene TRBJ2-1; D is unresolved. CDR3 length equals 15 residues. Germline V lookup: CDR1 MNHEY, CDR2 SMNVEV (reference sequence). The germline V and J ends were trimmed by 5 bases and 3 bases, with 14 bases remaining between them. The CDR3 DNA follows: TGTGCCAGCAGTCCTCGTACGGCGTTCTACAATGAGCAGTTCTTC. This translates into CASSPRTAFYNEQFF.

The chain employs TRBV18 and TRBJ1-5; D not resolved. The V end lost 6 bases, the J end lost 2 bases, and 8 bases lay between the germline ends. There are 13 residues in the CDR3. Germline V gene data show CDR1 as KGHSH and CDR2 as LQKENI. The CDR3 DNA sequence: TGTGCCAGCTCCCCCCCTGGCAATCAGCCCCAGCATTTT. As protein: CASSPPGNQPQHF.

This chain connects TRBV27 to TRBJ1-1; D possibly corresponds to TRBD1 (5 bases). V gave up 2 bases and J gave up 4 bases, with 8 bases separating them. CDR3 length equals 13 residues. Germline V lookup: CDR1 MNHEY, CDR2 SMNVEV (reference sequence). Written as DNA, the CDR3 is TGTGCCAGCAGTTTACCGGGGACCACTGAAGCTTTCTTT. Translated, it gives CASSLPGTTEAFF.

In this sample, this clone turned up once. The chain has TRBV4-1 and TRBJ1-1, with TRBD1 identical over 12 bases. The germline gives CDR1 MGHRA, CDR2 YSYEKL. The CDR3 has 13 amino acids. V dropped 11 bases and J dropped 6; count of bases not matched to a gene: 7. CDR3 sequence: CASGTGGIAEAFF. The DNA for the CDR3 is TGCGCCTCAGGGACAGGGGGCATAGCTGAAGCTTTCTTT.

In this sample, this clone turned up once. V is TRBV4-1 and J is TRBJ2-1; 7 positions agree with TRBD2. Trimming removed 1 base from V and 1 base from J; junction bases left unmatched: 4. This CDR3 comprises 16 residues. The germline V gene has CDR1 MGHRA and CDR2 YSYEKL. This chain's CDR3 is CASSQGGSLSYNEQFF. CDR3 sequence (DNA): TGCGCCAGCAGCCAAGGCGGGAGCCTATCCTACAATGAGCAGTTCTTC.

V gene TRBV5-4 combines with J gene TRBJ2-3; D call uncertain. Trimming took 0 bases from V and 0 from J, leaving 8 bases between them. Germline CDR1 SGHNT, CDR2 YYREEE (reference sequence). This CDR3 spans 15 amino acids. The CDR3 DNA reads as TGTGCCAGCAGCTTGGTGACAAGAAGCACAGATACGCAGTATTTT. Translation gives CASSLVTRSTDTQYF.

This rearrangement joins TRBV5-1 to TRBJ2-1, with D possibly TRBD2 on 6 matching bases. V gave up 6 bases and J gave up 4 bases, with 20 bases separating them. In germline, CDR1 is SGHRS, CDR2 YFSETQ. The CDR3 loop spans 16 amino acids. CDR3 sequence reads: CASMSGGTNLYNEQFF. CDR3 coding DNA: TGCGCCAGCATGTCTGGCGGGACCAATCTATACAATGAGCAGTTCTTC. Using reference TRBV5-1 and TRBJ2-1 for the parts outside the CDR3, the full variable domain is KAGVTQTPRYLIKTRGQQVTLSCSPISGHRSVSWYQQTPGQGLQFLFEYFSETQRNKGNFPGRFSGRQFSNSRSEMNVSTLELGDSALYLCASMSGGTNLYNEQFFGPGTRLTVL.

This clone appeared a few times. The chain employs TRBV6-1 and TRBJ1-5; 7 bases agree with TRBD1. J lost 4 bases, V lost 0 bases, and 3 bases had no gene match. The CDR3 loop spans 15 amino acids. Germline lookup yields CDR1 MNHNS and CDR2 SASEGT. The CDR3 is CASSEAGGFNQPQHF. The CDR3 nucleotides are TGTGCCAGCAGTGAAGCAGGGGGCTTTAATCAGCCCCAGCATTTT.

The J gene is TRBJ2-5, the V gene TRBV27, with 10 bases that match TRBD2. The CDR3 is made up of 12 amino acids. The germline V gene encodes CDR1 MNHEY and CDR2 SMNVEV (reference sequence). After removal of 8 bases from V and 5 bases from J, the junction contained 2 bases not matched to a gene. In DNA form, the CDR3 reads TGTGCCAGCCGAGCGGGGGGGGAGACCCAGTACTTC. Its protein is CASRAGGETQYF.

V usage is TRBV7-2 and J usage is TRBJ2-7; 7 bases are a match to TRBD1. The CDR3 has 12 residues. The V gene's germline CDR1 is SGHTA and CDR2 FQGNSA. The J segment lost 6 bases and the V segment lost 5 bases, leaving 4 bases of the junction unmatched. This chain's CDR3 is CASSQYRGEQYF. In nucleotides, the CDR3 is TGTGCCAGCAGCCAATACAGGGGCGAGCAGTACTTC.

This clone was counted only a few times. The chain's CDR3 is CASTNPWGTEAFF. The CDR3, as DNA: TGTGCCAGCACCAACCCATGGGGCACTGAAGCTTTCTTT. The V gene is TRBV7-9, the J gene TRBJ1-1; D is unresolved. The ends were cut back, 7 bases at V and 4 bases at J, with 13 bases in the middle. The CDR3 loop spans 13 amino acids. Germline assignment: CDR1 SEHNR and CDR2 FQNEAQ (reference sequence).

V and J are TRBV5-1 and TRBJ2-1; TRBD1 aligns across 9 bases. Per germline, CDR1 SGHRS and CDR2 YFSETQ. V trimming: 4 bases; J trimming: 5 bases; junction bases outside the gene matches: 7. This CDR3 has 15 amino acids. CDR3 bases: TGCGCCAGCAGCATCGGACAGGGGCCCAACAATGAGCAGTTCTTC. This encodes CASSIGQGPNNEQFF. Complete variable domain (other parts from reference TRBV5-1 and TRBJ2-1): KAGVTQTPRYLIKTRGQQVTLSCSPISGHRSVSWYQQTPGQGLQFLFEYFSETQRNKGNFPGRFSGRQFSNSRSEMNVSTLELGDSALYLCASSIGQGPNNEQFFGPGTRLTVL.

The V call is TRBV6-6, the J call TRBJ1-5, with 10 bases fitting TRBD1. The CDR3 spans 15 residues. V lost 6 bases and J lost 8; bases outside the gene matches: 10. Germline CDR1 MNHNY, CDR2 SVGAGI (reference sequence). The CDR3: CASSYRQGAQEPQHF. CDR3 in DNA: TGTGCCAGCAGCTACAGACAGGGGGCGCAGGAGCCCCAGCATTTT.

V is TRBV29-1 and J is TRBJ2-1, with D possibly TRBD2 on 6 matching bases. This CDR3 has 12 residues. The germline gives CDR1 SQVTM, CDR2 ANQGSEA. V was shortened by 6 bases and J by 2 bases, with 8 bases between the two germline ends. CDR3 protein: CSVRLAYNEQFF. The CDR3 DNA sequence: TGCAGCGTCAGACTAGCCTACAATGAGCAGTTCTTC.

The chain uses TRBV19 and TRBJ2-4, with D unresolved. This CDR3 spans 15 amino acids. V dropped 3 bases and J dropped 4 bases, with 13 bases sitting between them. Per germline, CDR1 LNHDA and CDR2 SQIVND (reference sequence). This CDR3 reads CASSIPWAAKNIQYF. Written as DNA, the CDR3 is TGTGCCAGTAGTATCCCCTGGGCAGCAAAAAACATTCAGTACTTC.

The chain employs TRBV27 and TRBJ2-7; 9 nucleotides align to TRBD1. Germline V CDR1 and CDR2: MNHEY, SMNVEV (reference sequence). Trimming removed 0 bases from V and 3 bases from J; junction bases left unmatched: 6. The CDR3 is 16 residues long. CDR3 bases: TGTGCCAGCAGTTTATCGAGCGGGACAGGGCTCTACGAGCAGTACTTC. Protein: CASSLSSGTGLYEQYF.

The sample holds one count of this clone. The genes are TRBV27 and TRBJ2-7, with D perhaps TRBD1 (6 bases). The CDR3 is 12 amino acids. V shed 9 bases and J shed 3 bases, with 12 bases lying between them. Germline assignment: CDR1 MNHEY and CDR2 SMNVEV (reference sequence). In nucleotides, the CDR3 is TGTGCCAGTGGGGACACATACTACGAGCAGTACTTC. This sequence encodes CASGDTYYEQYF.

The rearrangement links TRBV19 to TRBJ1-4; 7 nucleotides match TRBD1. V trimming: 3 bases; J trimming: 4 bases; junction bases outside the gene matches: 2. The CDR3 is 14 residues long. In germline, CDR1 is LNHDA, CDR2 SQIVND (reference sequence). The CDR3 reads CASSIRQGNEKLFF. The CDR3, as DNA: TGTGCCAGTAGTATCCGACAGGGTAATGAAAAACTGTTTTTT.

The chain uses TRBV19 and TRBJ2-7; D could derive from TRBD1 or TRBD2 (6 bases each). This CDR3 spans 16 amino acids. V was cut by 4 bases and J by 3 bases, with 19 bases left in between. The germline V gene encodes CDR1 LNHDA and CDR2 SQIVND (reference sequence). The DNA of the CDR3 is TGTGCCAGTAGTAGGGGACTGACAGGATTAGGCTACGAGCAGTACTTC. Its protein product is CASSRGLTGLGYEQYF.